The clone carrying this T cell receptor (beta chain) has only a few counts. Its target is not known. Trimming cost V 2 bases and J 4 bases, with 7 bases left between them. The CDR3 is made up of 13 amino acids. The germline V gene has CDR1 SGHRS and CDR2 YFSETQ. This sample was included in a study of vaccination effects on CD4 cells after COVID-19. Study-wide points: Late after vaccination, infection- and vaccine-induced clones showed marked clonal contraction.

Assay used: immunoSEQ multiplex PCR; TCRdb lists only in-frame clones, some missing. The sample records approximately 70,000 clones, over 65% being singletons. ViraFEST used viral peptide pools to expand antigen-specific CD4+ T cells before sequencing. Researchers isolated CD4+ T cells once less than 13 days of culture had elapsed. Their SARS-CoV-2 infection, verified by PCR, occurred between March and December 2020. This specimen was CD4+ T cells from PBMCs cultured with HIV peptides, taken before COVID-19 vaccination. The subset denotes: HIV-1 Nef peptide pool negative control/reference culture. This TCR was recovered from a human donor who had a prior SARS-CoV-2 infection. This chain joins TRBV5-1 and TRBJ1-3; D uncertain. The CDR3 region has the DNA TGCGCCAGCAGCTTTACGACCGGAAACACCATATATTTT. Amino acids: CASSFTTGNTIYF.